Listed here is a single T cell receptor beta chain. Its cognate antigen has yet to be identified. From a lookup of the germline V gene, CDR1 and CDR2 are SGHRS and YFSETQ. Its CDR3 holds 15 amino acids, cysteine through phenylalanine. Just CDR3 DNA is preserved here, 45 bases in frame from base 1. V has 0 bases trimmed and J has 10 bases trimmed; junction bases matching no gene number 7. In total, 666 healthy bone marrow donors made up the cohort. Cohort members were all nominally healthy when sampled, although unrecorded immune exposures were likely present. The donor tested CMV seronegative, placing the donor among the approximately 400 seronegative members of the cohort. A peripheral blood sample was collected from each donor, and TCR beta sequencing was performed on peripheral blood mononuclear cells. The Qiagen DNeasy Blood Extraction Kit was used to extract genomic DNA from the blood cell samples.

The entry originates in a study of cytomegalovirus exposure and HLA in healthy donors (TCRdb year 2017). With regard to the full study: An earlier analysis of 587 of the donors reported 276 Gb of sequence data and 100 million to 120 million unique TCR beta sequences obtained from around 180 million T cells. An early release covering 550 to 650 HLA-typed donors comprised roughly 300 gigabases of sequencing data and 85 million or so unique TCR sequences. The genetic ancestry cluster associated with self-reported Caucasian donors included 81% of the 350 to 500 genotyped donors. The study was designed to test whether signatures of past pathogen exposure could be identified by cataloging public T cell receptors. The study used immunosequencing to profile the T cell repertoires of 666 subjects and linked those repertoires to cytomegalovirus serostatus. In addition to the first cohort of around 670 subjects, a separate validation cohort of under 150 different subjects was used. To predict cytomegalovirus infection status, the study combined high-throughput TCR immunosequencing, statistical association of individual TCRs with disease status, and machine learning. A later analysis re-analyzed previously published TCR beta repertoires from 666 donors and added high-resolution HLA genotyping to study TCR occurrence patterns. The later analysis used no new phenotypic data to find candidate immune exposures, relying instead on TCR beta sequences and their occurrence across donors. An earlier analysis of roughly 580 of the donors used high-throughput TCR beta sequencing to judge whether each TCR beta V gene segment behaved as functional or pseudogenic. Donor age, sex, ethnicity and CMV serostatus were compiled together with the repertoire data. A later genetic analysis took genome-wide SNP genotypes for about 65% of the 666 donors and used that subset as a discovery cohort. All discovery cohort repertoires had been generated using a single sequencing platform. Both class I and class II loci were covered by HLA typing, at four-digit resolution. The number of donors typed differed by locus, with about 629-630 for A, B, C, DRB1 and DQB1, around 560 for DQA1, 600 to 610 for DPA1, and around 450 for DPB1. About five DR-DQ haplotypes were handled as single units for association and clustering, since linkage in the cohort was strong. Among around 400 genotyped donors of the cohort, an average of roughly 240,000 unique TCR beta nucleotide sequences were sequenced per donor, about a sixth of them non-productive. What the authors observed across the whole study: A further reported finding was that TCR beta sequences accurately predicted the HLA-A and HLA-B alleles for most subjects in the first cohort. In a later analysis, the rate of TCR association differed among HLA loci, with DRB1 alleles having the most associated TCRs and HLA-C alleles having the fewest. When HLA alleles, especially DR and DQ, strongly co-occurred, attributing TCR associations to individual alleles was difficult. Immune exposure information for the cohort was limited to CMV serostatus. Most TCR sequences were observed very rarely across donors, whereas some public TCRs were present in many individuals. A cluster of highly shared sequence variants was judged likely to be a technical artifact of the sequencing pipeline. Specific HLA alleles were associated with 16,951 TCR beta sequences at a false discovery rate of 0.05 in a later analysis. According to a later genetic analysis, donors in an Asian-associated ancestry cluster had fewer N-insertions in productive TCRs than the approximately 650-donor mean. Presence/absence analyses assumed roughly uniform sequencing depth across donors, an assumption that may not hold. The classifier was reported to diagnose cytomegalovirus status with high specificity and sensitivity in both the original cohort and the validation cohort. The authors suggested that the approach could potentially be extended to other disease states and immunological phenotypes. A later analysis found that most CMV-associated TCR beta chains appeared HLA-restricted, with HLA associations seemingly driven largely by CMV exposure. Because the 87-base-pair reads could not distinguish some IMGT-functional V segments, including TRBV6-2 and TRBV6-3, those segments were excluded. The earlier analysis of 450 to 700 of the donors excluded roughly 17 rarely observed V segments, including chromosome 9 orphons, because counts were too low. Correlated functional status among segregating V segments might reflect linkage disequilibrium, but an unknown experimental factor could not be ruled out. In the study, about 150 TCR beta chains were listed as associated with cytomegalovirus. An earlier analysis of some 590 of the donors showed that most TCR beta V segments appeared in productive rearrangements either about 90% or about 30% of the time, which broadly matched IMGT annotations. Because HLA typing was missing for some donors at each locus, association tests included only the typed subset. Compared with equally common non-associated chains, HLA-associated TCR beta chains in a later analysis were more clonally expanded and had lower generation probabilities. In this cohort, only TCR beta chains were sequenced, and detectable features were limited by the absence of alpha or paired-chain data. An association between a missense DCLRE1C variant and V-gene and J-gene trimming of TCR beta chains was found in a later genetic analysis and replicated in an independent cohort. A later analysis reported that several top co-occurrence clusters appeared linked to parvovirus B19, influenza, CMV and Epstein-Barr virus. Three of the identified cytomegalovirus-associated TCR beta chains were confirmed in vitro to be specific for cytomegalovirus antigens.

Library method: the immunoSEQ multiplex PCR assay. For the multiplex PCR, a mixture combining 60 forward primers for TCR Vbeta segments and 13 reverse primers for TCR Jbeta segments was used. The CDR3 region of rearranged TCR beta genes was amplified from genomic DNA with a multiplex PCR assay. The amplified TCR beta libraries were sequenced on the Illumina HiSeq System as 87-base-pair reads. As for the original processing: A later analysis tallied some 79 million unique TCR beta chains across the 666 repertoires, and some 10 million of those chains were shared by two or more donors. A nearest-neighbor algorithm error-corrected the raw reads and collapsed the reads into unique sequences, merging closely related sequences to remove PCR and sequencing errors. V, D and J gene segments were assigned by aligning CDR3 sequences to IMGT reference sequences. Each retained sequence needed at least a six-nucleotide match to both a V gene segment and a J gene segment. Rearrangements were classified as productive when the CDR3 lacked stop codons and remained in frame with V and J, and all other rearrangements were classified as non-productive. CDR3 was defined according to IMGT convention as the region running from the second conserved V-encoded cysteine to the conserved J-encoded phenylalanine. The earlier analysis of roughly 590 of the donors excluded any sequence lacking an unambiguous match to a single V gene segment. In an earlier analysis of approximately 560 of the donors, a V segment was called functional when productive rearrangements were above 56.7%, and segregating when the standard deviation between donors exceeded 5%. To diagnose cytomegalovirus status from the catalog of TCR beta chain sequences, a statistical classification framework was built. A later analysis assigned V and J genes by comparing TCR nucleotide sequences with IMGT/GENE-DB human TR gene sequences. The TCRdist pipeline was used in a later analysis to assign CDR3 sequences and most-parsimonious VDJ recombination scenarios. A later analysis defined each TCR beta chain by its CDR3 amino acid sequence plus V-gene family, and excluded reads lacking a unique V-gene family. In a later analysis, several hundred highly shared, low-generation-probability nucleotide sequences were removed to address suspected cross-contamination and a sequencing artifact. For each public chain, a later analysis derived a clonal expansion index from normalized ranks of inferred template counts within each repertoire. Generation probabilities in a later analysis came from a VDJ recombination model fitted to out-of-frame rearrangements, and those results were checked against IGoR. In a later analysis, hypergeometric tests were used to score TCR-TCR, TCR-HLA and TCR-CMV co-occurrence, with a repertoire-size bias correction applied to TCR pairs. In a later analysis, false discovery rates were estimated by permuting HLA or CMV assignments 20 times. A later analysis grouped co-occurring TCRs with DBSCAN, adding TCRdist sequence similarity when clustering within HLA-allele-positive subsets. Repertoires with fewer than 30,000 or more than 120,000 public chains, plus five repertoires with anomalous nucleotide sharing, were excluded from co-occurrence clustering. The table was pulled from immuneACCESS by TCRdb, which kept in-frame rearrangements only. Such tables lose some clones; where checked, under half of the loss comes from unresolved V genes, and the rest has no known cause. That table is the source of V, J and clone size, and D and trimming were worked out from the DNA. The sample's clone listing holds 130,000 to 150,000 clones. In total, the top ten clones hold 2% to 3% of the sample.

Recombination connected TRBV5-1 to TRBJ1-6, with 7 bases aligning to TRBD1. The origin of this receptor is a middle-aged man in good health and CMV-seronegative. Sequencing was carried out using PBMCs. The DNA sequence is TGCGCCAGCAGCTTGGGAGGGGGCGATGGCTCACCCCTCCACTTT. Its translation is CASSLGGGDGSPLHF.